The clone carrying this TCR beta chain was observed at least ten times. With 3 bases removed from V and 4 bases from J, the gap between germline ends came to 10 bases. The CDR3 loop spans 14 amino acids. Germline assignment: CDR1 SGHVS and CDR2 FNYEAQ. Separate cDNA molecules each had unique molecular identifiers attached to them. TCRdb re-called the 5' RACE reads with MiXCR, one entry per CDR3 protein. Found here are tens of thousands of distinct CDR3 sequences, less than 9.5% of them singletons; the top ten hold roughly 5.7%. This sample stems from a study of early T cells in non-severe SARS-CoV-2 infection. At the level of the study: Sequencing targeted bulk RNA from unsorted whole blood, leaving chains unpaired.

V usage is TRBV7-6 and J usage is TRBJ1-5; unclear D gene. The sample here was whole blood, taken at baseline. The source of this sequence is an adult who was a healthcare worker with PCR-confirmed SARS-CoV-2 infection or an uninfected control (not recorded which). CDR3 in amino acids: CASSLEAGNQPQHF. CDR3 nucleotide sequence: TGTGCCAGCAGCTTGGAGGCGGGAAATCAGCCCCAGCATTTT.